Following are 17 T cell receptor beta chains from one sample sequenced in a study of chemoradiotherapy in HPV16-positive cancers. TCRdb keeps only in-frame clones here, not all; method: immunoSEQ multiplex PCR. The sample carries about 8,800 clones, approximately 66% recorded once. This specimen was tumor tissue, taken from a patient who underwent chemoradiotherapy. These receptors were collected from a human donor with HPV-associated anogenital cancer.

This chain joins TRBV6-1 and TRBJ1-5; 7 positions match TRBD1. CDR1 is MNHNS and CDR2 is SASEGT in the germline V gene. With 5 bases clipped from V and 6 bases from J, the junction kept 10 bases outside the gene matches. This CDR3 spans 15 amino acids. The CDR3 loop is CASSLDRNDGQPQHF. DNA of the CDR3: TGTGCCAGCAGTCTGGACAGGAATGACGGTCAGCCCCAGCATTTT.

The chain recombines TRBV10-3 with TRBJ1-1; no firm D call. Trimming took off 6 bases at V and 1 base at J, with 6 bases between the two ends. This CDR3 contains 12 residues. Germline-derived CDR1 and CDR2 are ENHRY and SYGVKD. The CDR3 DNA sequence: TGTGCCATCAGAACAAAGAACACTGAAGCTTTCTTT. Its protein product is CAIRTKNTEAFF.

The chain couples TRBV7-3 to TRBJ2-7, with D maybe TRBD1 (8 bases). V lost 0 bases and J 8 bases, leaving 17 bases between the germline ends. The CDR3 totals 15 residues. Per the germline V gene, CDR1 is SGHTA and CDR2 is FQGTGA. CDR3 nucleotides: TGTGCCAGCAGCTTAACAAGGACAGGGACTACGCAGCAGTACTTC. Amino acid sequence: CASSLTRTGTTQQYF.

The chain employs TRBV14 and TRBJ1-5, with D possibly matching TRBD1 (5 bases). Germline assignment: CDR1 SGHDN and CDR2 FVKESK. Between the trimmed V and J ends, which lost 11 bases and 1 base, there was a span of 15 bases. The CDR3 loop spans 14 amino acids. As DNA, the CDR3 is TGTGCCCAAGGGTGGACACGGAGCAATCAGCCCCAGCATTTT. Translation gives CAQGWTRSNQPQHF.

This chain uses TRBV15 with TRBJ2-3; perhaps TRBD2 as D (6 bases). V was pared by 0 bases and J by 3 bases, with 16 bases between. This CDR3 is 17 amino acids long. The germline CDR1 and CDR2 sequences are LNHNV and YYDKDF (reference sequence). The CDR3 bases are TGTGCCACCAGCAGAGAACCGTGGGGAGGCGGAACAGATACGCAGTATTTT. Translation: CATSREPWGGGTDTQYF.

For the CDR3, the DNA is TGTGCCAGCAGCTTCAGTACTGGAAACACCATATATTTT. Translating it yields CASSFSTGNTIYF. This sequence joins TRBV7-9 and TRBJ1-3; D call uncertain. Germline-derived CDR1 and CDR2 are SEHNR and FQNEAQ (reference sequence). CDR3 length: 13 amino acids. V lost 3 bases to trimming and J lost 2 bases, with 5 bases between them.

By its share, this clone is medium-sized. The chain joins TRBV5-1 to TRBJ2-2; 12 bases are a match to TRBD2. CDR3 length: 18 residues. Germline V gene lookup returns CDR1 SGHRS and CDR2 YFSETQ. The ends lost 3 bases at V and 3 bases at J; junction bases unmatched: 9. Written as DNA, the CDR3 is TGCGCCAGCAGCTCGCTTTCTAGCGGGAGGGCCGACACCGGGGAGCTGTTTTTT. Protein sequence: CASSSLSSGRADTGELFF.

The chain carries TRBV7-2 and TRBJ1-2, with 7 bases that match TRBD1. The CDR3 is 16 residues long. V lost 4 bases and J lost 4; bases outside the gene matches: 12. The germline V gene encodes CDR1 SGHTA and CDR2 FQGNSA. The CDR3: CASSSGRQGRLYGYTF. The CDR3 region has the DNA TGTGCCAGCAGCTCCGGCAGACAGGGTAGACTCTATGGCTACACCTTC.

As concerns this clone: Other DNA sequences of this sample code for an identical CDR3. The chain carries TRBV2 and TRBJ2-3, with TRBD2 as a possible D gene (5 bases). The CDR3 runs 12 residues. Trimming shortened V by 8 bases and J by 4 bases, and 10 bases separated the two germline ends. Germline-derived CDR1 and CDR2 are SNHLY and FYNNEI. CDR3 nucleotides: TGTGCCAGCGGCCAGGAGGCAGATACGCAGTATTTT. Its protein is CASGQEADTQYF.

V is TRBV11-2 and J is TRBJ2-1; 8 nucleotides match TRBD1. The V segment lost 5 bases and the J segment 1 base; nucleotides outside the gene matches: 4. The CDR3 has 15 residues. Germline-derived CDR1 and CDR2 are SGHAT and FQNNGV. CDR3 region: CASSPRQGSYNEQFF. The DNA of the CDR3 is TGTGCCAGCAGCCCAAGACAGGGGTCCTACAATGAGCAGTTCTTC.

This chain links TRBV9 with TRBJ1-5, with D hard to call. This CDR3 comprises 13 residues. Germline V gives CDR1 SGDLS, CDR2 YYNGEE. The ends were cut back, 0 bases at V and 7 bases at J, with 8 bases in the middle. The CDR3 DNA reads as TGTGCCAGCAGCGTAGAAGGGTTCCAGCCCCAGCATTTT. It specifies CASSVEGFQPQHF.

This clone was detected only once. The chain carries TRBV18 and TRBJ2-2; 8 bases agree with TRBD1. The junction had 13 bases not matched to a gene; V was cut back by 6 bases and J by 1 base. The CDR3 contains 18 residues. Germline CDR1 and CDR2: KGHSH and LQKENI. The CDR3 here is CASSGRYIDRGNTGELFF. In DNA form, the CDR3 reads TGTGCCAGCTCTGGACGATACATCGACAGGGGGAACACCGGGGAGCTGTTTTTT.

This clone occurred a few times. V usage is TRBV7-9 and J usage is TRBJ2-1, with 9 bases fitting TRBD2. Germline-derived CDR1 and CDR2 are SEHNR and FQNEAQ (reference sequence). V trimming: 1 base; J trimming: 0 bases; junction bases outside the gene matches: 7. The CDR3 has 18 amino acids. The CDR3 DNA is TGTGCCAGCAGCTTAGGTACGCTAGCGGGGAGCTCCTACAATGAGCAGTTCTTC. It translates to CASSLGTLAGSSYNEQFF.

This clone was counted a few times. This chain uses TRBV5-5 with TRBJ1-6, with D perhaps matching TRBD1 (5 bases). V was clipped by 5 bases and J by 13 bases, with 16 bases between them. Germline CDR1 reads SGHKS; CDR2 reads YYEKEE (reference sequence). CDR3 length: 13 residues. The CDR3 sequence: CASSLGLLLPLHF. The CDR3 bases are TGTGCCAGCAGTCTGGGACTGCTTTTGCCCCTCCACTTT.

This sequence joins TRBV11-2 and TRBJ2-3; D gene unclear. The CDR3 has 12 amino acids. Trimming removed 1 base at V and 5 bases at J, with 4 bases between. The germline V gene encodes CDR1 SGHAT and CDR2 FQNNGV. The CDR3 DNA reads TGTGCCAGCAGCTTAGTGAGAGATACGCAGTATTTT. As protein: CASSLVRDTQYF.

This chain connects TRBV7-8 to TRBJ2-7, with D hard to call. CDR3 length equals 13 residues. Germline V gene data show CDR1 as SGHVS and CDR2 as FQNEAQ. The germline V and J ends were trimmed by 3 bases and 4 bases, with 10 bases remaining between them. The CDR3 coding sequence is TGTGCCAGCAGCTTGGGGTCGGAATACGAGCAGTACTTC. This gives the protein CASSLGSEYEQYF.

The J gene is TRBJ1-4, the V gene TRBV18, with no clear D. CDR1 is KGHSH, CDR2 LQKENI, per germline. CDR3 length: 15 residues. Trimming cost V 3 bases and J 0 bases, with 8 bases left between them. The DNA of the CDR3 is TGTGCCAGCTCACCGGATCTTACAACTAATGAAAAACTGTTTTTT. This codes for CASSPDLTTNEKLFF.